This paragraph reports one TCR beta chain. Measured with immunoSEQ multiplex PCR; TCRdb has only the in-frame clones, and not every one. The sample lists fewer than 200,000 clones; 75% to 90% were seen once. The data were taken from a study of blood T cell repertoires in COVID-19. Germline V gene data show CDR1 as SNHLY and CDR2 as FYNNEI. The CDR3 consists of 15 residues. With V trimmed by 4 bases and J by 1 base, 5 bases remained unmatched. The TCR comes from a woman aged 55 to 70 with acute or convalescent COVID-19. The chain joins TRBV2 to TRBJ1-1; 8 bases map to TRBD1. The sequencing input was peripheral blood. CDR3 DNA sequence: TGTGCCAGCAGTGTTGCAGGGACAGGGAACACTGAAGCTTTCTTT. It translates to CASSVAGTGNTEAFF.